This record covers a single TCR beta chain. Its antigen is unknown. No base quality values were provided; no much bigger clone lies one nucleotide off. The data were obtained in a study of MAIT cells during Salmonella Paratyphi A infection (dated by TCRdb to 2016 to 2017). Background for the entire study: Adult volunteers aged 18 to 60 swallowed one dose of 1-5x10^3 CFU of S. Paratyphi A strain NVGH308. Ciprofloxacin 500 mg twice daily for 14 days, starting at diagnosis, was given to diagnosed volunteers. Study-level results and caveats: Although the availability of volunteer samples limited sample sizes, the sizes were judged adequate for detecting differences between groups. MAIT TRBV usage was oligoclonal with a preference for TRBV20 and TRBV6, and infection appeared not to change this usage. The space taken up by over-represented MAIT clonotypes dropped significantly from baseline to mid-infection (about 0.15 to 0.10), while post-infection showed no significant difference. Compared with healthy controls, diagnosed volunteers had more expansion or contraction among the top five MAIT clonotypes (around 0.5 versus 0.13), a finding that suggests the repertoire is reshaped by infection.

Library prep was done by 5' RACE. Two rounds of PCR with Phusion High-Fidelity polymerase amplified TCRbeta, with sample-specific barcodes added in the primers. Template-switch cDNA synthesis with SMARTScribe reverse transcriptase and a TRBC-specific primer was used to generate TCRbeta libraries. The barcoded samples were pooled and then prepared using the NEBNext Ultra DNA Library Prep Kit for Illumina. The libraries were sequenced on an Illumina MiSeq using the MiSeq reagent kit v2, 300 cycles. On the authors' methods: Reads were demultiplexed by barcode with Jemultiplexer and were aligned with MiTCR using default parameters. Non-functional sequences were removed with VDJtools, and each clonotype was defined by its amino acid sequence, with frequencies calculated from the assigned sequence reads. In the clonal space homeostasis analysis, clonotypes were grouped by frequency into over-represented (0.05-1), large, medium and small bins. The public reads were reanalyzed by TCRdb: fastp trimming at Q25, MiXCR alignment, in-frame beta chains only. Rows are unified per CDR3 protein, each entry keeping the most common DNA and genes. V and J calls and clone size were set by TCRdb, not the authors. The sample table shows 850 to 1,000 distinct CDR3 sequences, and about 25% are seen once. Less than 40% of the sample belongs to the ten largest clones.

In the paper's terms, the time point label means: after infection, following antibiotic treatment. MAIT cells, defined as Valpha7.2+ CD161+ T cells, were identified and sorted by flow cytometry. In 6 or 7 volunteers who developed enteric fever after controlled oral challenge with live Salmonella Paratyphi A, circulating MAIT cell TCRbeta repertoires were profiled over time. Every diagnosed volunteer provided MAIT cell samples at three timepoints: pre-infection, mid-infection and post-infection. Enteric fever was diagnosed as Paratyphi A bacteremia and/or persistent fever above 38 °C lasting more than 12 hours. Challenged volunteers were diagnosed with infection sometime between day 4 and day 7 after challenge. For RNA extraction, between 5,000 and 10,000 MAIT cells per sample were sorted directly into RNAqueous-Micro lysis buffer. Lymphoprep gradient centrifugation was used to isolate peripheral blood mononuclear cells from blood samples and leukocyte cones. Cell sorting used a BD FACSAria Fusion or BD FACSAria III sorter.

CDR1 and CDR2 (LGHDT, YNNKEL) derive from the germline V gene (reference sequence). CDR3 length: 13 amino acids, cysteine to phenylalanine. Left in the record is the CDR3 DNA by itself, 39 bases read in frame from the first base. V is pared back by 6 bases and J by 3 bases, with 12 bases lying between the germline termini. The V and J genes are TRBV3-1 and TRBJ2-7; D gene: possibly TRBD2, on 6 matching bases. This specimen consisted of MAIT cells from blood, obtained at the last sampling point of the challenge study. This receptor was identified in a person aged 18 to 75 who was deliberately infected with Salmonella Paratyphi A in a paratyphoid fever challenge study. The CDR3 corresponds to CASRVGGSYEQYF. The DNA is as follows: TGTGCCAGCAGGGTGGGGGGAAGCTACGAGCAGTACTTC.